The 8 T cell receptor beta chains in this list originate from one sample, sequenced in a study of T cells in Graves' hyperthyroidism and ophthalmopathy. RNA transcripts gave rise to amplified TCR beta CDR3 regions. First-round RT-PCR with HTBI primers amplified the TCR CDR3 region. TCRdb passed the multiplex PCR reads through MiXCR, listing each CDR3 protein once. The sample lists about 480,000 distinct CDR3 sequences, roughly an eighth occurring once. Sequenced material: blood. The receptors derive from a woman aged 18-30 years with Graves' hyperthyroidism.

The J gene is TRBJ2-3, the V gene TRBV29-1; D is perhaps TRBD1 or TRBD2 (5 bases each). From germline, CDR1 is SQVTM and CDR2 ANQGSEA. Between the trimmed V and J ends, which lost 5 bases and 4 bases, there was a span of 19 bases. The CDR3 loop spans 15 amino acids. The CDR3 DNA follows: TGCAGCGTTTACACGGGACCCGTATTAGCAGATACGCAGTATTTT. This codes for CSVYTGPVLADTQYF.

This chain joins TRBV12-3 or TRBV12-4 and TRBJ1-1, with a tentative D call TRBD1 (5 bases). This CDR3 comprises 13 residues. Trimming left V 6 bases short and J 6 bases short, with 14 bases between. CDR3 nucleotides: TGTGCCAGCAGCTCCGCGGGGGGAGCTGAAGCTTTCTTT. Protein: CASSSAGGAEAFF.

This clonotype has more than one count but fewer than ten. The chain couples TRBV27 to TRBJ2-3, with D possibly matching TRBD2 (5 bases). Germline V CDR1 and CDR2: MNHEY, SMNVEV (reference sequence). Trimming took 6 bases from V and 6 from J, leaving 13 bases between them. The CDR3 has 13 amino acids. CDR3 residues: CASSFDYSDTQYF. CDR3 nucleotides: TGTGCCAGCAGCTTCGACTACTCCGATACGCAGTATTTT.

This clonotype was observed many times. The rearrangement links TRBV7-9 to TRBJ2-7, with 9 bases matching TRBD1. With V trimmed by 5 bases and J by 6 bases, 14 bases remained unmatched. This CDR3 is built from 16 residues. CDR1 SEHNR and CDR2 FQNEAQ come from the germline V gene (reference sequence). CDR3 DNA: TGTGCCAGCAGCCGGGACAGGGAGCTAAGCCGGCGCGAGCAGTACTTC. Its translation is CASSRDRELSRREQYF.

In this sample, this clonotype turned up many times. The gene calls are TRBV29-1 and TRBJ2-1; possibly TRBD2 for D (6 bases). The V gene's germline CDR1 is SQVTM and CDR2 ANQGSEA. CDR3 length: 15 amino acids. The CDR3 bases are TGCAGTCTGGAGGGGAGCCCAAGCTCCTACAATGAGCAGTTCTTC. Translation: CSLEGSPSSYNEQFF.

A few counts support this clonotype. One base away lies a much larger clone, so this may be a sequencing read error. This rearrangement joins TRBV11-3 to TRBJ2-7; a possible D gene is TRBD1 (5 bases). Germline V gene sequence: CDR1 SGHNT, CDR2 YENEEA. The ends were cut back, 5 bases at V and 5 bases at J, with 13 bases in the middle. This CDR3 is built from 13 residues. CDR3 sequence: CASSRAWGHEQYF. For the CDR3, the DNA is TGTGCCAGCAGCAGGGCGTGGGGCCACGAGCAGTACTTC.

This clonotype was recorded at least ten times. The V gene is TRBV12-3 or TRBV12-4, the J gene TRBJ2-2, with D unresolved. This CDR3 region has 15 residues. Trimming left V 6 bases short and J 2 bases short, with 13 bases between. In nucleotides, the CDR3 is TGTGCCAGCAGCGCCGGGTCGATCAACACCGGGGAGCTGTTTTTT. Its protein is CASSAGSINTGELFF.

The table lists this clonotype with many counts. J is TRBJ2-7 and V is TRBV7-6; the match to TRBD2 covers 11 bases. Per germline, CDR1 SGHVS and CDR2 FNYEAQ. Trimming removed 5 bases from V and 2 bases from J; junction bases left unmatched: 8. The CDR3 consists of 16 residues. CDR3 in DNA: TGTGCCAGCAGCCACACGACTAGCGGGACGACCTACGAGCAGTACTTC. It is translated as CASSHTTSGTTYEQYF.